The TCR beta chain under discussion was sequenced for a study of human T cells and chemical hapten exposure. TCRdb reprocessed the RACE reads via MiXCR and lists one record per CDR3 protein. The sample records approximately 260,000 distinct CDR3 sequences, approximately 8.6% being singletons. As to time point: pre-sensitization, week 0. Treatment of the sample: therapeutic diphenylcyclopropenone sensitization with weekly scalp DPC. This clonotype came up a few times. The CDR3 has 16 amino acids. Trimming removed 5 bases at V and 5 bases at J, with 19 bases between. Germline lookup yields CDR1 SGHTA and CDR2 FQGNSA.

This sequence joins TRBV7-2 and TRBJ1-5, with D perhaps TRBD1 (5 bases). The sequences come from whole blood, collected in connection with sensitization to the hapten diphenylcyclopropenone (DPC). The sequence was obtained from a woman between 40 and 50 years old with alopecia areata. Some clones in this sample may be carry-over from other donors' samples. CDR3 sequence (DNA): TGTGCCAGCAGCCGATCCCTGGGACCCGGGGATCAGCCCCAGCATTTT. This sequence encodes CASSRSLGPGDQPQHF.